These 10 T cell receptor beta chains share one sample of origin, sequenced in a study of blood T cells in healthy people across ages (dated by TCRdb to about 2015). The library was prepared using 5' RACE. Sequencer: Illumina HiSeq 2500. A second PCR of about 6 to 12 cycles was run with a J-beta primer mix and a sample-barcoded 5' primer. TCRdb trimmed the raw reads at Q25, called clones with MiXCR and kept productive beta chains. A single entry per CDR3 protein holds the most common genes and DNA from its merged rows. The sample records about 640,000 distinct CDR3 sequences, around 54% of which are singletons. In total, the top ten clones hold 30% to 40% of the sample. Sequencing input: blood. The receptors shown here come from a man aged 55 to 70 in good health.

V and J are TRBV9 and TRBJ2-5, with D perhaps assigned TRBD1 or TRBD2 (5 bases each). The CDR3 totals 15 residues. The germline V gene has CDR1 SGDLS and CDR2 YYNGEE. V lost 3 bases and J lost 3, with 15 bases in between. The CDR3, as DNA: TGTGCCAGCAGCGGCGCCGAATGGGGGAAAGAGACCCAGTACTTC. Translated, it gives CASSGAEWGKETQYF.

The chain has TRBV7-2 and TRBJ2-4, with TRBD2 matching 9 bases. The end of the DNA fits TRBJ2-5 better, so the J call may be wrong. CDR1 and CDR2 (germline): SGHTA, FQGNSA. This CDR3 spans 15 amino acids. The CDR3 loop reads CASRFGGGGAETQYF. CDR3 DNA sequence: TGTGCCAGCAGGTTTGGCGGGGGGGGTGCGGAGACCCAGTACTTC.

V and J are TRBV29-1 and TRBJ2-4, with TRBD1 as a possible D gene (5 bases). The J call is doubtful: the DNA matches TRBJ2-7 better. This CDR3 region has 12 residues. In germline, CDR1 is SQVTM, CDR2 ANQGSEA. CDR3 DNA: TGCAGCATGGTAGCTAGGGGCGACGAGCAGTACTTC. It specifies CSMVARGDEQYF.

This clonotype was detected only a few times. CDR3 DNA: TGCAGTGCTAGGGACAGGGTCACAGGGACCTACGAGCAGTACTTC. Protein: CSARDRVTGTYEQYF. The chain links TRBV20-1 to TRBJ2-7; 8 bases fit TRBD1. The CDR3 totals 15 residues. Losses at the gene ends were 3 bases for V and 2 bases for J; bases not matched to a gene: 9. Germline lookup yields CDR1 DFQATT and CDR2 SNEGSKA (reference sequence).

This clonotype came up a few times. The CDR3 here is CASSLGDSNEKLFF. The CDR3, as DNA: TGTGCCAGCAGCCTGGGGGATTCTAATGAAAAACTGTTTTTT. The chain combines TRBV12-3 or TRBV12-4 with TRBJ1-4, with a tentative D call TRBD1 (5 bases). The CDR3 consists of 14 residues. Trimming stripped 6 bases from V and 3 bases from J, with 11 bases between.

The rearrangement links TRBV6-6 to TRBJ1-1; perhaps TRBD1 as D (5 bases). The CDR3 runs 13 residues. The V and J ends lost 4 bases and 6 bases respectively, with 12 bases between them. Germline V lookup: CDR1 MNHNY, CDR2 SVGAGI (reference sequence). The CDR3 is CASSSTGGAEAFF. The CDR3, as DNA: TGTGCCAGCAGTTCAACAGGAGGCGCTGAAGCTTTCTTT.

This clonotype appeared once. This chain links TRBV20-1 with TRBJ2-7; TRBD2 matches at 12 bases. The CDR3 consists of 14 residues. V dropped 3 bases and J dropped 6; count of bases not matched to a gene: 6. Germline CDR1 DFQATT, CDR2 SNEGSKA (reference sequence). CDR3 region: CSARLTSGGPEQYF. CDR3 DNA: TGCAGTGCTAGGTTGACTAGCGGGGGCCCCGAGCAGTACTTC.

This clonotype was seen a few times. This sequence joins TRBV2 and TRBJ2-5, with D unclear. Germline V gives CDR1 SNHLY, CDR2 FYNNEI. V lost 6 bases to trimming and J lost 5 bases, with 13 bases between them. CDR3 length: 13 residues. The CDR3 region is CASRDDNGETQYF. The CDR3 DNA sequence: TGTGCCAGCAGGGACGACAATGGGGAGACCCAGTACTTC.

This rearrangement joins TRBV28 to TRBJ1-6; D is undetermined. CDR1 is MDHEN and CDR2 is SYDVKM in the germline V gene. CDR3 length: 13 amino acids. V was shortened by 6 bases and J by 6 bases, with 9 bases between the two germline ends. CDR3 DNA: TGTGCCAGCAGCCCCGTGGGTAATTCACCCCTCCACTTT. It is translated as CASSPVGNSPLHF.

The chain combines TRBV10-3 with TRBJ2-6, with 7 bases that match TRBD2. The CDR3 extends over 17 amino acids. J gave up 0 bases and V 3 bases, and 5 bases lay outside the gene matches. CDR1 and CDR2 from the germline V gene are ENHRY and SYGVKD. CDR3 amino acids: CAISDQGGTSGANVLTF. CDR3 coding DNA: TGTGCCATCAGTGACCAGGGAGGGACCTCTGGGGCCAACGTCCTGACTTTC.